The 16 T cell receptor beta chains presented below share a single source sample, sequenced in a study of response to subunit inactivated influenza vaccine. TCRdb processed the RT-PCR reads anew with MiXCR; each CDR3 protein has one entry. Among around 580,000 distinct CDR3 sequences, over 9.5% were seen once, and the ten largest hold about a tenth. The input for sequencing was PBMCs from blood, taken on the day of vaccination. The receptor source for this set is a man aged 50 to 60 who received an inactivated influenza vaccine.

The table lists this clonotype with a few counts. The chain joins TRBV5-1 to TRBJ2-1; perhaps TRBD1 as D (6 bases). In germline, CDR1 is SGHRS, CDR2 YFSETQ. The CDR3 loop spans 17 amino acids. The V gene lost 4 bases and the J gene lost 3 bases, with 20 bases spanning the gap. This CDR3 reads CASSKGGTGTYYNEQFF. Here the CDR3 DNA reads TGCGCCAGCAGCAAAGGGGGAACCGGGACATACTACAATGAGCAGTTCTTC.

This clonotype was recorded many times. The chain employs TRBV9 and TRBJ2-7; D may be TRBD2 (5 bases). Trimming cost V 4 bases and J 3 bases, with 17 bases left between them. CDR3 length: 15 residues. Germline V gene lookup returns CDR1 SGDLS and CDR2 YYNGEE. The CDR3 nucleotides read TGTGCCAGCAGCCCCAGCGGAGCCCTTCGCTACGAGCAGTACTTC. As protein: CASSPSGALRYEQYF. Drawing the rest from reference TRBV9 and TRBJ2-7, the complete variable domain is DSGVTQTPKHLITATGQRVTLRCSPRSGDLSVYWYQQSLDQGLQFLIQYYNGEERAKGNILERFSAQQFPDLHSELNLSSLELGDSALYFCASSPSGALRYEQYFGPGTRLTVT.

This clonotype has a handful of counts. V and J are TRBV20-1 and TRBJ1-1; the match to TRBD1 covers 9 bases. The V gene end was trimmed by 6 bases and the J gene end by 0 bases; junction bases not matched to a gene: 11. CDR1 and CDR2 from the germline V gene are DFQATT and SNEGSKA (reference sequence). The CDR3 length is 16 residues. CDR3 DNA: TGCAGTGCACCCGACAGGGGGAAAGAGATGAACACTGAAGCTTTCTTT. Protein: CSAPDRGKEMNTEAFF.

This clonotype came up a few times. CDR3 in amino acids: CASRTGGPGGYTF. In nucleotides, the CDR3 is TGTGCCAGCAGAACAGGGGGCCCGGGTGGCTACACCTTC. The chain carries TRBV12-3 or TRBV12-4 and TRBJ1-2, with TRBD1 identical over 9 bases. The V and J ends lost 6 bases and 7 bases, in that order; junction bases with no gene match: 6. There are 13 residues in the CDR3.

This clonotype was detected only a few times. The rearrangement uses TRBV11-2 and TRBJ2-6; D is uncertain. Per germline, CDR1 SGHAT and CDR2 FQNNGV. The V gene lost 2 bases and the J gene lost 0 bases, with 8 bases spanning the gap. This CDR3 has 16 amino acids. DNA for the CDR3: TGTGCCAGCAGCTTAAGGCGGAGCTCTGGGGCCAACGTCCTGACTTTC. Its protein product is CASSLRRSSGANVLTF.

This clonotype was recorded a few times. The chain carries TRBV10-3 and TRBJ1-5; D ambiguous. The V and J ends lost 7 bases and 7 bases respectively, with 14 bases between them. CDR1 is ENHRY, CDR2 SYGVKD, per germline. The CDR3 spans 13 residues. This CDR3 is CAIISLGGQPQHF. The CDR3 bases are TGTGCCATCATCTCACTGGGCGGGCAGCCCCAGCATTTT.

This clonotype was counted only a few times. The chain combines TRBV20-1 with TRBJ2-5; D is possibly TRBD2 (6 bases). Trimming pared 0 bases from V and 1 base from J, leaving 12 bases between. In germline, CDR1 is DFQATT, CDR2 SNEGSKA (reference sequence). The CDR3 runs to 15 residues. CDR3 protein: CSARDRGNFQETQYF. CDR3 coding DNA: TGCAGTGCTAGAGATCGGGGGAACTTCCAAGAGACCCAGTACTTC.

The rearrangement links TRBV4-3 to TRBJ1-1; a possible D gene is TRBD1 (6 bases). This CDR3 has 15 amino acids. V was trimmed by 5 bases and J by 0 bases, leaving 13 bases between them. Germline V gene lookup returns CDR1 LGHNA and CDR2 YSLEER. The CDR3 nucleotides are TGCGCCAGCAGCAAGACAGGTACCATGAACACTGAAGCTTTCTTT. This translates into CASSKTGTMNTEAFF.

This clonotype was seen repeatedly, ten times or more. The chain has TRBV10-1 and TRBJ2-2, with D perhaps being TRBD1 or TRBD2 (6 bases each). The CDR3 covers 15 residues. CDR1 and CDR2 (germline): WNHNN, SYGVQD (reference sequence). V was clipped by 3 bases and J by 9 bases, with 17 bases between them. CDR3 DNA sequence: TGCGCCAGCAGTGATGGTACAGGGAGGTACCGGGAGCTGTTTTTT. Its protein product is CASSDGTGRYRELFF.

This clonotype was observed a handful of times. The chain combines TRBV28 with TRBJ1-6; 12 positions agree with TRBD1. J gave up 10 bases and V 6 bases, and 13 bases lay outside the gene matches. The CDR3 has 17 residues. Germline-derived CDR1 and CDR2 are MDHEN and SYDVKM. The CDR3 region is CASSPTGQGARLSPLHF. In DNA, the CDR3 is TGTGCCAGCAGCCCTACGGGACAGGGGGCCCGTCTGTCACCCCTCCACTTT.

The rearrangement joins TRBV12-3 or TRBV12-4 to TRBJ2-4; D tentatively fits TRBD1 or TRBD2 (7 bases each). This CDR3 comprises 14 residues. Trimming removed 2 bases from V and 7 bases from J, with 12 bases in between. Here the CDR3 reads CASSLIQGGNIQYF. The CDR3 bases are TGTGCCAGCAGTTTAATCCAGGGGGGGAACATTCAGTACTTC.

This clonotype was observed a handful of times. This chain uses TRBV29-1 with TRBJ2-3, with D tentatively TRBD2 (6 bases). CDR1 SQVTM and CDR2 ANQGSEA come from the germline V gene. The CDR3 loop spans 12 amino acids. Trimming cost V 6 bases and J 8 bases, with 15 bases left between them. This CDR3 reads CSVRNQGGTQYF. The CDR3 nucleotides read TGCAGCGTCCGAAACCAGGGAGGTACGCAGTATTTT.

This clonotype appeared a few times. V is TRBV20-1 and J is TRBJ2-1; no definite D call. Trimming left V 0 bases short and J 4 bases short, with 13 bases between. The germline V gene has CDR1 DFQATT and CDR2 SNEGSKA (reference sequence). The CDR3 is made up of 15 amino acids. CDR3 coding DNA: TGCAGTGCTAGAGATCCTGGCCAACTGTACAATGAGCAGTTCTTC. It is translated as CSARDPGQLYNEQFF.

This clonotype appeared a few times. This rearrangement joins TRBV3-1 to TRBJ2-1; the D gene is possibly TRBD2 (6 bases). CDR1 and CDR2 (germline): LGHDT, YNNKEL (reference sequence). This CDR3 has 14 residues. V lost 4 bases and J 6 bases, leaving 13 bases between the germline ends. This CDR3 reads CASSPLRRANEQFF. As DNA, the CDR3 is TGTGCCAGCAGCCCCCTCCGGAGGGCCAATGAGCAGTTCTTC.

This clonotype turned up a few times. The V and J genes are TRBV10-3 and TRBJ1-6; the match to TRBD1 covers 7 bases. In germline, CDR1 is ENHRY, CDR2 SYGVKD. This CDR3 region has 14 residues. V gave up 6 bases and J gave up 7 bases; unmatched junction bases: 6. The chain's CDR3 is CAIRDPGQNSPLHF. The DNA for the CDR3 is TGTGCCATCAGGGACCCGGGACAGAATTCACCCCTCCACTTT.

The chain joins TRBV7-3 to TRBJ2-7; 7 nucleotides line up with TRBD2. The ends lost 1 base at V and 2 bases at J; junction bases unmatched: 5. There are 15 residues in the CDR3. The germline V gene encodes CDR1 SGHTA and CDR2 FQGTGA. The CDR3 DNA reads as TGTGCCAGCAGCTTAAGGGCTAGCGGTCCCTACGAGCAGTACTTC. Protein: CASSLRASGPYEQYF.